The TCR beta chain under discussion was sequenced for a study of metastatic and nonmetastatic thyroid tumors. Prior to thyroid surgery, none of the patients had received any treatment. Through MiXCR, TCRdb re-clonotyped the PCR reads. The sample carries some 35,000 clones, 35% recorded once. Material: tumor tissue. The receptor was derived from a female donor with papillary thyroid cancer or a benign thyroid nodule (not recorded which). Some clones in this sample may be carry-over from other donors' samples.

The CDR3 protein is CASSLGDRVNSPLHF. The DNA of the CDR3 is TGCGCCAGCAGCTTGGGGGACAGGGTGAATTCACCCCTCCACTTT. The chain joins TRBV5-1 to TRBJ1-6; TRBD1 matches at 9 bases. Germline CDR1 is SGHRS and CDR2 is YFSETQ. The CDR3 has 15 residues. The V gene end was trimmed by 0 bases and the J gene end by 7 bases; junction bases not matched to a gene: 2.